This TCR beta chain derives from a study of cytomegalovirus exposure and HLA in healthy donors. About the study: The 95 to 150 validation repertoires used a platform that matched the one used for the 600 to 750 first-cohort repertoires, as a later analysis reported.

Generated by immunoSEQ multiplex PCR, the TCRdb table keeps only in-frame clones and is missing some. The table has fewer than 150,000 clones, roughly 86% seen once; the top ten hold about 1.4%. Germline assignment: CDR1 MDHEN and CDR2 SYDVKM. This CDR3 region has 16 residues. V lost 1 base to trimming and J lost 5 bases; unmatched junction nucleotides: 9. While the first cohort had some 700 subjects, the donors belonged to the separate validation cohort of roughly 130 subjects. The TCR was taken from a man aged 30 to 45 in good health and CMV-seronegative. The V call is TRBV28, the J call TRBJ1-2; 8 bases match TRBD1. Material for sequencing was PBMCs. In nucleotides, the CDR3 is TGTGCCAGCAGTTTATTAGGAGGACAGGGATCTTATGGCTACACCTTC. Translating it yields CASSLLGGQGSYGYTF.